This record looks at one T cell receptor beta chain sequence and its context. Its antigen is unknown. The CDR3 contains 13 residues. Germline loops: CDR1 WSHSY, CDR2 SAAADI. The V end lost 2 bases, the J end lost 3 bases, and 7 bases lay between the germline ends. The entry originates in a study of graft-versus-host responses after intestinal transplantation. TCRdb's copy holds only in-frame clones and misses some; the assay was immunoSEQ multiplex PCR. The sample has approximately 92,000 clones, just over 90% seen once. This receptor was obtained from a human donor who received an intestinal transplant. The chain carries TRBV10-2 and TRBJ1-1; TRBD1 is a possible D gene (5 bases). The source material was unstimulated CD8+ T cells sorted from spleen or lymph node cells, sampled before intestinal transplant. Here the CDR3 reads CASSERGYTEAFF. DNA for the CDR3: TGCGCCAGCAGTGAGCGGGGGTACACTGAAGCTTTCTTT.